Listed here is a single TCR beta chain. An end of the junction differs from the germline gene, which may be a read error. The record originates from a study of graft-versus-host responses after intestinal transplantation. The data were produced by immunoSEQ multiplex PCR, yet TCRdb's version contains in-frame clones alone and is incomplete. The sample includes tens of thousands of clones, around 90% of them seen just once. The TCR sequence derives from a human patient who received an intestinal transplant, so some T cells may come from the graft donor. This specimen was PBMCs, taken 26 days after transplant.

The CDR3 nucleotides are TGTGCCAGCACCGAGGGCCGGGGGACTACCTTGGGCTTC. Translating it yields CASTEGRGTTLGF. The J gene is TRBJ1-2, the V gene TRBV6-4, with a weak D call TRBD1 (5 bases). The germline V gene encodes CDR1 MRHNA and CDR2 SNTAGT. CDR3 length: 13 amino acids.